This T cell receptor (beta chain) was sequenced during a study of radiotherapy plus CTLA-4 blockade in lung cancer. The wider study: Patients showed objective responses in 18% of cases, and disease control was achieved by approximately 33%. General study points: Some TCR clones had been derived from tumors. These clones expanded in peripheral blood after radiotherapy plus ipilimumab. Best predicting response, reportedly, were early blood T cell clone dynamics, with interferon-beta.

The CDR3 has 14 residues. The V gene end was trimmed by 2 bases and the J gene end by 9 bases; junction bases not matched to a gene: 3. The V gene's germline CDR1 is SGHNT and CDR2 YENEEA. Points on this clone: Its antigen is undetermined.

Using immunoSEQ multiplex PCR, the repertoire was profiled, and TCRdb retains in-frame clones only, with some absent. In the table there are 130,000 or so clones, 80% to 90% of which are singletons. The TCR originated in a human donor with non-small cell lung cancer that progressed on radiotherapy plus ipilimumab. Here the sequenced sample was peripheral blood, taken from a patient treated with radiotherapy plus ipilimumab. The rearrangement links TRBV11-3 to TRBJ2-1, with 11 nucleotides matching TRBD2. CDR3 residues: CASSLLAGGGEQFF. DNA for the CDR3: TGTGCCAGCAGCTTACTAGCGGGAGGTGGTGAGCAGTTCTTC. The full variable domain, in which reference TRBV11-3 and TRBJ2-1 provide the parts outside the CDR3, is EAGVVQSPRYKIIEKKQPVAFWCNPISGHNTLYWYLQNLGQGPELLIRYENEEAVDDSQLPKDRFSAERLKGVDSTLKIQPAELGDSAVYLCASSLLAGGGEQFFGPGTRLTVL.